This T cell receptor (beta chain) was profiled in a study of lymphopenia after photon versus proton radiotherapy. Study-level findings and limits: Photon-treated patients lost naive T cells and TCR diversity; proton-treated stayed stable. In patients who died, overall survival fell as post-nadir TCR diversity dropped more.

The CDR3 runs 15 residues. Trimming took 0 bases from V and 3 from J, leaving 11 bases between them. In germline, CDR1 is LGHNA, CDR2 YNFKEQ. Concerning this clone: Its antigen is unidentified.

Generated by immunoSEQ multiplex PCR, the TCRdb table keeps only in-frame clones and is missing some. Of around 25,000 clones listed, over 65% are singletons. The sample in question was peripheral blood, obtained from a patient treated with photon-based radiotherapy. The receptor's source is a man between 35 and 55 years old with gastric cancer. This chain connects TRBV4-2 to TRBJ1-1; perhaps TRBD1 as D (6 bases). Here the CDR3 DNA reads TGTGCCAGCAGCCAAGATTGGGGGGCTGACACTGAAGCTTTCTTT. As protein: CASSQDWGADTEAFF.